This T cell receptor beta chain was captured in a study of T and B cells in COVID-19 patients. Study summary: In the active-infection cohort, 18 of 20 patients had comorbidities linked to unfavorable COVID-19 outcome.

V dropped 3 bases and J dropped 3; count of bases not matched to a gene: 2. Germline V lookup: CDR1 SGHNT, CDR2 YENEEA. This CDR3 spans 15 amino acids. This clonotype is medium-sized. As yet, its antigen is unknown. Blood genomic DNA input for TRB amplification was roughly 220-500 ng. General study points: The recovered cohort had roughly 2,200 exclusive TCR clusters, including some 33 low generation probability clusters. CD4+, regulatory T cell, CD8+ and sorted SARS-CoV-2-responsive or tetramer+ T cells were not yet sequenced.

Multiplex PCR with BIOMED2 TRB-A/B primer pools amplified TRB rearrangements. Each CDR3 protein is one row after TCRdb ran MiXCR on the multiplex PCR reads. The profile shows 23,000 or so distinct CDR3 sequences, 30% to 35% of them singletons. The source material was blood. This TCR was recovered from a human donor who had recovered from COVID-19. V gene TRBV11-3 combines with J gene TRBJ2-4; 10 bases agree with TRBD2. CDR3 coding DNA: TGTGCCAGCAGCTTCGCTAGCGGGGGCAAAAACATTCAGTACTTC. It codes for CASSFASGGKNIQYF.